A single sample gave rise to the 18 T cell receptor beta chains below, sequenced in a study of OX40 agonist ivuxolimab in advanced cancers. Here immunoSEQ multiplex PCR was the method, and the copy in TCRdb shows in-frame clones only, minus some. The sample includes 40,000 to 60,000 clones, approximately 91% of them seen just once. The sequences come from CD4+ or CD8+ T cells sorted from blood, collected in a trial of the OX40 agonist ivuxolimab. The receptors here all came from an adult with an advanced solid tumor such as melanoma, head and neck, liver or kidney cancer.

The J gene is TRBJ1-3, the V gene TRBV6-5; D may be TRBD1 (5 bases). Germline values: CDR1 MNHEY, CDR2 SVGAGI. V was cut by 0 bases and J by 2 bases, with 5 bases left in between. The CDR3 totals 14 residues. The CDR3 region has the DNA TGTGCCAGCAGTTACTCGACAGCTGGAAACACCATATATTTT. Translating it yields CASSYSTAGNTIYF.

J is TRBJ2-5 and V is TRBV18; D gene unclear. The germline gives CDR1 KGHSH, CDR2 LQKENI. The V gene lost 5 bases and the J gene lost 0 bases, with 4 bases spanning the gap. This CDR3 spans 12 amino acids. The CDR3 DNA follows: TGTGCCAGCTCATCTGACCAAGAGACCCAGTACTTC. It specifies CASSSDQETQYF.

The chain's CDR3 is CASSKTSGSVRETQYF. The CDR3, as DNA: TGTGCCAGCAGCAAAACTAGCGGGAGTGTAAGAGAGACCCAGTACTTC. The J gene is TRBJ2-5, the V gene TRBV7-3; TRBD2 matches 11 bases. This CDR3 has 16 residues. The V and J ends lost 5 bases and 4 bases, in that order; junction bases with no gene match: 9. In germline, CDR1 is SGHTA, CDR2 FQGTGA.

V and J are TRBV5-5 and TRBJ2-7; 11 bases agree with TRBD2. V shed 5 bases, J shed 3 bases, and the junction held 22 bases outside the gene matches. This CDR3 is 20 amino acids long. Germline V gene lookup returns CDR1 SGHKS and CDR2 YYEKEE (reference sequence). DNA of the CDR3: TGTGCCAGCAGATCGGGGGGGAACGTATACGCCGGGACTAGCGGCTACGAGCAGTACTTC. This encodes CASRSGGNVYAGTSGYEQYF.

The CDR3: CASSRDAGVVNTEAFF. CDR3 nucleotides: TGTGCCAGCAGTCGGGACGCCGGGGTGGTAAACACTGAAGCTTTCTTT. The genes are TRBV2 and TRBJ1-1, with a weak D call TRBD1 (5 bases). The CDR3 is made up of 16 amino acids. Trimming took off 5 bases at V and 2 bases at J, with 18 bases between the two ends. Germline lookup yields CDR1 SNHLY and CDR2 FYNNEI.

V gene TRBV28 combines with J gene TRBJ1-1; maybe TRBD1 (6 bases). Trimming shortened V by 3 bases and J by 3 bases, and 14 bases separated the two germline ends. Germline CDR1 reads MDHEN; CDR2 reads SYDVKM. The CDR3 runs to 15 residues. This CDR3 reads CASSLSRGIDTEAFF. The CDR3 region has the DNA TGTGCCAGCAGTTTGTCCAGGGGTATTGACACTGAAGCTTTCTTT.

V and J are TRBV6-1 and TRBJ2-7; tentative D call: TRBD1 (6 bases). The germline V gene has CDR1 MNHNS and CDR2 SASEGT. V lost 8 bases and J lost 2, with 7 bases in between. The CDR3 is 11 amino acids. The CDR3 reads CASGTTYEQYF. The CDR3 bases are TGTGCCAGCGGGACAACCTACGAGCAGTACTTC.

The genes are TRBV7-2 and TRBJ1-5, with D hard to call. V was shortened by 8 bases and J by 3 bases, with 14 bases between the two germline ends. Per germline, CDR1 SGHTA and CDR2 FQGNSA. The CDR3 consists of 14 residues. CDR3 nucleotide sequence: TGTGCCAGCCGCTCCCCTGGTATCAATCAGCCCCAGCATTTT. This sequence encodes CASRSPGINQPQHF.

This rearrangement joins TRBV7-9 to TRBJ1-6, with D uncertain. The germline V gene has CDR1 SEHNR and CDR2 FQNEAQ (reference sequence). This CDR3 region has 14 residues. V was pared by 5 bases and J by 5 bases, with 10 bases between. The CDR3 region is CASSPRTDNSPLHF. CDR3 coding DNA: TGTGCCAGCAGCCCCCGGACGGATAATTCACCCCTCCACTTT.

V is TRBV7-2 and J is TRBJ1-2; D unresolved. From germline, CDR1 is SGHTA and CDR2 FQGNSA. V lost 1 base and J lost 4, with 7 bases in between. This CDR3 region has 13 residues. The CDR3 loop reads CASSLDKVYGYTF. The CDR3 DNA sequence: TGTGCCAGCAGCTTAGACAAAGTCTATGGCTACACCTTC.

The chain is built from TRBV7-6 and TRBJ2-7; D is undetermined. The CDR3 is made up of 13 amino acids. V lost 5 bases to trimming and J lost 7 bases, with 15 bases between them. From germline, CDR1 is SGHVS and CDR2 FNYEAQ. CDR3 nucleotide sequence: TGTGCCAGCAGCCAGGATTACGGGCGGGAGCAGTACTTC. Amino acid sequence: CASSQDYGREQYF.

The J gene is TRBJ2-2, the V gene TRBV5-1; the D gene is possibly TRBD1 (6 bases). The V end lost 6 bases, the J end lost 6 bases, and 15 bases lay between the germline ends. Per germline, CDR1 SGHRS and CDR2 YFSETQ. The CDR3 spans 14 residues. The CDR3 protein is CASKTGTPPGELFF. CDR3 in DNA: TGCGCCAGCAAAACCGGGACACCCCCCGGGGAGCTGTTTTTT.

The chain couples TRBV18 to TRBJ2-1; a weak D match, TRBD1 (6 bases). Trimming removed 8 bases at V and 2 bases at J, with 19 bases between. CDR1 and CDR2 from the germline V gene are KGHSH and LQKENI. CDR3 length equals 16 residues. CDR3 loop: CASQPPNNRAYNEQFF. The CDR3 DNA reads as TGTGCCAGCCAACCACCAAACAACAGGGCCTACAATGAGCAGTTCTTC.

The chain employs TRBV27 and TRBJ2-7; 7 positions agree with TRBD2. Unmatched junction bases numbered 1, after V lost 2 bases and J lost 3 bases. Germline CDR1 reads MNHEY; CDR2 reads SMNVEV (reference sequence). The CDR3 runs 13 residues. CDR3 DNA: TGTGCCAGCAGTTTAGGCGGGAGCTACGAGCAGTACTTC. Translation gives CASSLGGSYEQYF.

V usage is TRBV11-1 and J usage is TRBJ2-1; either TRBD1 or TRBD2 may supply D (7 bases each). V lost 3 bases to trimming and J lost 1 base, with 19 bases between them. Germline V gene sequence: CDR1 SGHAT, CDR2 FQDESV (reference sequence). This CDR3 has 18 amino acids. The CDR3 loop is CASSFRALQGGSYNEQFF. DNA for the CDR3: TGTGCCAGCAGCTTTCGCGCTCTTCAGGGGGGGTCCTACAATGAGCAGTTCTTC.

This chain links TRBV19 with TRBJ1-1; the D gene is possibly TRBD1 (6 bases). Trimming stripped 5 bases from V and 3 bases from J, with 13 bases between. There are 14 residues in the CDR3. From germline, CDR1 is LNHDA and CDR2 SQIVND (reference sequence). As DNA, the CDR3 is TGTGCCAGTAGTCTCCAGGGGCGGTACACTGAAGCTTTCTTT. Its protein is CASSLQGRYTEAFF.

The chain recombines TRBV6-1 with TRBJ1-2, with D uncertain. V was clipped by 4 bases and J by 8 bases, with 8 bases between them. Germline loops: CDR1 MNHNS, CDR2 SASEGT. CDR3 size: 11 residues. The chain's CDR3 is CASSGLRGYTF. CDR3 in DNA: TGTGCCAGCAGTGGTCTCCGAGGCTACACCTTC.

V usage is TRBV6-5 and J usage is TRBJ2-2; D not certain. CDR1 and CDR2 from the germline V gene are MNHEY and SVGAGI. The CDR3 has 16 residues. The V end was cut by 0 bases, the J end by 4 bases, with 12 bases between. The CDR3 nucleotides are TGTGCCAGCAGTTACTCGATCGGAGCCTCCACCGGGGAGCTGTTTTTT. Residues: CASSYSIGASTGELFF.